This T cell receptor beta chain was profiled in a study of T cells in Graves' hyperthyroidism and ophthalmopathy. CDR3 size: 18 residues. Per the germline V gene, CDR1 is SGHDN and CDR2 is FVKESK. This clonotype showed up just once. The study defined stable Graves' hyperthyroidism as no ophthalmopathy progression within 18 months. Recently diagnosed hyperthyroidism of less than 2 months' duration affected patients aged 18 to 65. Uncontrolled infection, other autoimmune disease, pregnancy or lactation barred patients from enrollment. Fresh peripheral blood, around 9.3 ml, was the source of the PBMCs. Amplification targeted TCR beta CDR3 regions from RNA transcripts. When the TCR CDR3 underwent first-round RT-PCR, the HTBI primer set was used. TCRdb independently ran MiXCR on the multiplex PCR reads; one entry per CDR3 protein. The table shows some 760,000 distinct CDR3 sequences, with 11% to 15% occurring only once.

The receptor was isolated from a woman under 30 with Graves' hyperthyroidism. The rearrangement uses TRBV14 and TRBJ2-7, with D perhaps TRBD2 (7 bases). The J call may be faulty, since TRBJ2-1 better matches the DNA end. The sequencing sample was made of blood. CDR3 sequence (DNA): TGTGCCAGCAGCCAAGGAGTTCAAGGGGGGGACCGGGACTACGAGCAGTTCTTC. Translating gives CASSQGVQGGDRDYEQFF.